This TCR beta chain came from a study of T-cell reconstitution after alpha-beta-depleted transplantation in children listed by TCRdb under 2016. In terms of the full investigation: Using TCR repertoire profiling, the study followed T-cell immune reconstitution in a quantitative way in children after TCRalphabeta/CD19-depleted allogeneic hematopoietic cell transplantation. What the authors observed across the whole study: In some patients, the high TCRbeta diversity seen at day 60 was put down to recipient T cells and intrathymic progenitors that had survived conditioning. The apparently early alphabetaT-cell count recovery about two months after transplant was reportedly dependent on only several hundred rapidly expanded clones derived from non-depleted graft cells. The frequencies of hyperexpanded clones fell over the following months, and after one year, T-cell counts and TCRbeta diversity were mostly attributed to newly produced T cells.

Library preparation was by PCR. TCRdb records Illumina HiSeq 2500 as the sequencer. TCR library preparation used molecular barcoding, with unique molecular identifiers applied to normalize quantification of the TCRbeta repertoire. TCRdb itself trimmed the public reads at Q25 with fastp, ran MiXCR and retained productive beta chains. Rows are combined by CDR3 protein, so each entry shows the most common genes and DNA. Across this sample there are approximately 70,000 distinct CDR3 sequences, with over 4.5% seen only once. Under 20% of the sample rests with the top ten. Explained via the paper, the treatment or condition label denotes: allogeneic hematopoietic cell transplantation with graft depleted of TCRalphabeta T cells and CD19 B cells. TCRalphabeta/CD19-depleted allogeneic hematopoietic cell grafts were given to the transplant recipients, all of whom were children. There are many counts of this clonotype. There is no known antigen for this receptor. Qualities for individual bases were not recorded, and no much larger clone is one base off.

The germline V gene (reference sequence) gives CDR1 as SGHAT and CDR2 as FQDESV. The CDR3 numbers 18 residues from cysteine through phenylalanine. The entry retains the CDR3 DNA only, 54 bases that are in frame from base 1. The V end loses 7 bases and the J end loses 0 bases, and a stretch of 19 bases separates them. The sequence was collected from a boy younger than two who had a stem cell transplant for acute myeloid leukemia, so the T cells may come from the graft donor. The sample was PBMCs, mostly from graft donor cells, taken 180 days after TCRalphabeta/CD19-depleted stem cell transplant. This chain joins TRBV11-1 to TRBJ2-6; D gene: possibly TRBD1, on 6 matching bases. The bases read TGTGCCAGCACCCAGGGTGACAGGATCGTCTCTGGGGCCAACGTCCTGACTTTC. It is translated as CASTQGDRIVSGANVLTF.